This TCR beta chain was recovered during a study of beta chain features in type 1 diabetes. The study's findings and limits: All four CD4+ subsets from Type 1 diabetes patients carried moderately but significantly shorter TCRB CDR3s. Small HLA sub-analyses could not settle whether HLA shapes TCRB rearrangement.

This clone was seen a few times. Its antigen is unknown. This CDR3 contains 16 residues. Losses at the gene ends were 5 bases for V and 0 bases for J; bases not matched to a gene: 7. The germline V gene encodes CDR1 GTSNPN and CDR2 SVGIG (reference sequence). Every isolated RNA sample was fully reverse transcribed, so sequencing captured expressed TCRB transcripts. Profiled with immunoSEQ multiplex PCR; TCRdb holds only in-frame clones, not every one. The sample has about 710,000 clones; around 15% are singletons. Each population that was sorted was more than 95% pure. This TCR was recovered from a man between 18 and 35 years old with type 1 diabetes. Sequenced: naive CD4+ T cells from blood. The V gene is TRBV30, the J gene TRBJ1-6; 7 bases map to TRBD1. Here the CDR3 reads CAWVTGQSSYNSPLHF. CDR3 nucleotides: TGTGCCTGGGTTACGGGACAGAGCTCCTATAATTCACCCCTCCACTTT.